Described below is a single TCR beta chain sequence and its context. Its antigen remains unidentified. These data belong to a study of siplizumab effects on memory and regulatory T cells. Notes on the study in general: The alloreactive clones that mapped to unstimulated subsets made up only a minor fraction. The average Treg-derived proportion among mappable alloreactive CD4+ clones was less than 80% with siplizumab versus around 26% in controls. Memory cells seemed less diverse than naive T cells, which also seemed major contributors to the alloresponse. Researchers did not confirm the suppressive function of proliferating Tregs from siplizumab cultures.

The trim removed 5 bases at V and 2 bases at J, leaving 9 bases unmatched. The CDR3 sequence is 17 residues long. CDR1 is SGHTA, CDR2 FQGTGA, per germline. Data came from immunoSEQ multiplex PCR; TCRdb stores just in-frame clones and leaves some out. This table has more than 75,000 clones, around 97% appearing once. The V call is TRBV7-3, the J call TRBJ2-3; TRBD2 aligns across 11 bases. The receptor was isolated from a human donor in good health. Specimen: naive CD4+ T cells sorted from blood. The CDR3 nucleotides are TGTGCCAGCAGCACAGGGCTAGCGGGGGGCACCACAGATACGCAGTATTTT. Protein product: CASSTGLAGGTTDTQYF.